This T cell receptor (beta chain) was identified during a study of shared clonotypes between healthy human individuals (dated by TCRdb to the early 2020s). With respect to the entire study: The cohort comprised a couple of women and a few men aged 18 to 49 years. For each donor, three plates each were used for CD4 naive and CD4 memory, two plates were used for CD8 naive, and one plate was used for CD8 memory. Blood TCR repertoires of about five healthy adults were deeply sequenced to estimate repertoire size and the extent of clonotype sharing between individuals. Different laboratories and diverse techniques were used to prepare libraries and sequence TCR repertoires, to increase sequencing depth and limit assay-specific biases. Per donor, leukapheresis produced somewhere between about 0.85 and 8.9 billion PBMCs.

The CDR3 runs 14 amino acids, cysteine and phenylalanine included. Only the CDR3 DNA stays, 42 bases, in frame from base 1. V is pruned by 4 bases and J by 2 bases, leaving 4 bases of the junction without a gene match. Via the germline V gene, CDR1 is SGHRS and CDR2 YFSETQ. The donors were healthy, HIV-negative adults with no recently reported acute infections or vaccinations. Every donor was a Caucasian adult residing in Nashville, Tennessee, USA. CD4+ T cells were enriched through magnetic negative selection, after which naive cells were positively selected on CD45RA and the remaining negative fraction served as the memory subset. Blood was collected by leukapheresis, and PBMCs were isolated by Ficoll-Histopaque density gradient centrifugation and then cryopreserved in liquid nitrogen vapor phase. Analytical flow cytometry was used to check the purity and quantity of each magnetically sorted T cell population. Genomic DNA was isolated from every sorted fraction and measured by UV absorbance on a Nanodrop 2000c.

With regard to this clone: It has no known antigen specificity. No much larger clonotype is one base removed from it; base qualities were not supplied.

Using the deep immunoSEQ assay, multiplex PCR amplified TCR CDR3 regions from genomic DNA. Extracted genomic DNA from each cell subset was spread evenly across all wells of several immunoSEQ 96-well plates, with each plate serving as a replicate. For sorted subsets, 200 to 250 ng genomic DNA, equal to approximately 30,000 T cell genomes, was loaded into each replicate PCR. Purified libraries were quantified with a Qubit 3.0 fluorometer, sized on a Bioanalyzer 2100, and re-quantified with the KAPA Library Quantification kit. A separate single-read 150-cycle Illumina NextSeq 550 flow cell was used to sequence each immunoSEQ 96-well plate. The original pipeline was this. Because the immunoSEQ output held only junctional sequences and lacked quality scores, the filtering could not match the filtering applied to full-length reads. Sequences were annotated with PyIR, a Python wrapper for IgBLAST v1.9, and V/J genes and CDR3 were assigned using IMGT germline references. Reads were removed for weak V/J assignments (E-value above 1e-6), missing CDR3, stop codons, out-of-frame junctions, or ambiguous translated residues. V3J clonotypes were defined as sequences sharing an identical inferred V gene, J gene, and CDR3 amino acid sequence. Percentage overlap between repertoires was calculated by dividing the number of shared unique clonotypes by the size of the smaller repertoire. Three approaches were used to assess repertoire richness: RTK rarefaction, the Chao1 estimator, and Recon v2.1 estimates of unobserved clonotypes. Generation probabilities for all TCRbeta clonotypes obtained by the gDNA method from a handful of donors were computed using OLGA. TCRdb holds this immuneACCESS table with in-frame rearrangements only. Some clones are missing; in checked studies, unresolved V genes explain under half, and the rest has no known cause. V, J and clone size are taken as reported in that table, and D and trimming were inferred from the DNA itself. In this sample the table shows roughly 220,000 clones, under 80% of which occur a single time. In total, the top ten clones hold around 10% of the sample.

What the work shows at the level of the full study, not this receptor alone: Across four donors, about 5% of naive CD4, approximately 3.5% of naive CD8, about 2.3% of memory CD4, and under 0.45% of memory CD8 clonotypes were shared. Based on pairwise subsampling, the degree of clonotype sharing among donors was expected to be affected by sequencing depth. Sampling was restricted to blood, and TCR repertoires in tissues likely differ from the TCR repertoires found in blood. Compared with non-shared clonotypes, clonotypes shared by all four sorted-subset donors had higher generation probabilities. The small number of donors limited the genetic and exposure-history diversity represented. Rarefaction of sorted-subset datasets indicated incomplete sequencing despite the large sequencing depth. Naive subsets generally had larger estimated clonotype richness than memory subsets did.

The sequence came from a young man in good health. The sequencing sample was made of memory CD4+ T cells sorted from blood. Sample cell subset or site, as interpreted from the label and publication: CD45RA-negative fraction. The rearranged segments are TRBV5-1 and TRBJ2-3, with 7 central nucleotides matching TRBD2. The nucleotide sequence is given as TGCGCCAGCAGCGGGAGGGCCCCCACAGATACGCAGTATTTT. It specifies CASSGRAPTDTQYF.